These T cell receptor beta chains were read from a single sample in a study of cytomegalovirus exposure and HLA in healthy donors. Profiling relied on immunoSEQ multiplex PCR, and the TCRdb table lists in-frame clones only, not all of them. The sample contains over 200,000 clones, around 85% of which appear only once. The sequenced sample was PBMCs. These receptors originate from a human donor in good health. CDR3s include the opening cysteine and the closing phenylalanine or tryptophan. The D gene is left open where the match is weak. The size entry is marked missing in some rows and otherwise reads once, few, many or a size class.

clone size,D gene,V gene,J gene,CDR3 protein,CDR3 DNA
NA,NA,TRBV6-1,TRBJ1-1,CASSSSGTLNTEAFF,NA
NA,NA,TRBV19,TRBJ2-1,CASSIQVTGNEQFF,TGTGCCAGTAGTATACAAGTTACGGGCAATGAGCAGTTCTTC
NA,TRBD1,TRBV7-9,TRBJ1-5,CASSPGQGAFQPQHF,TGTGCCAGCAGCCCCGGACAGGGGGCATTTCAGCCCCAGCATTTT
NA,NA,TRBV4-2,TRBJ1-2,CASSQVSESGQYGYTF,TGTGCCAGCAGCCAAGTATCCGAATCAGGGCAATATGGCTACACCTTC
NA,NA,TRBV7-2,TRBJ2-7,CASSLEQGYEQYF,TGTGCCAGCAGCTTAGAACAGGGCTACGAGCAGTACTTC
NA,NA,TRBV27,TRBJ2-5,CASSFIYQGGYQETQYF,TGTGCCAGCAGTTTTATTTACCAGGGCGGTTACCAAGAGACCCAGTACTTC
NA,NA,TRBV4-2,TRBJ2-7,CASSRLGELSSYEQYF,TGTGCCAGCAGCCGCCTTGGGGAGCTGAGCTCCTACGAGCAGTACTTC
NA,TRBD2,TRBV15,TRBJ2-1,CATSTALAGDNEQFF,TGTGCCACCAGCACCGCACTAGCGGGTGACAATGAGCAGTTCTTC
NA,TRBD2,TRBV6-6,TRBJ2-2,CATGGPGGELFF,TGTGCCACGGGAGGGCCGGGCGGGGAGCTGTTTTTT
NA,TRBD2,TRBV7-9,TRBJ2-7,CASTLLAGSEQYF,TGTGCCAGCACCCTATTAGCGGGCTCCGAGCAGTACTTC
few,NA,TRBV7-8,TRBJ2-3,CASSWGARTDTQYF,TGTGCCAGCAGCTGGGGAGCCAGGACAGATACGCAGTATTTT
few,NA,TRBV7-9,TRBJ2-1,CASSLVQSNNEQFF,TGTGCCAGCAGCTTAGTTCAGTCAAACAATGAGCAGTTCTTC
NA,NA,TRBV7-6,TRBJ1-4,CASSPRGKTNEKLFF,TGTGCCAGCAGCCCCCGAGGGAAGACTAATGAAAAACTGTTTTTT
NA,TRBD2,TRBV6-1,TRBJ2-7,CASSDLAGSYEQYF,TGTGCCAGCAGTGATCTAGCGGGCTCCTACGAGCAGTACTTC
NA,NA,TRBV2,TRBJ2-5,CASMGGKTQYF,TGTGCCAGCATGGGGGGAAAGACCCAGTACTTC
NA,NA,TRBV19,TRBJ1-1,CASSRGRVPTTSNTEAFF,TGTGCCAGTAGTAGAGGGAGGGTACCAACAACTTCGAACACTGAAGCTTTCTTT
NA,TRBD2,TRBV6-5,TRBJ2-7,CASTNSGRSYEQYF,TGTGCCAGCACAAATAGCGGGAGGTCCTACGAGCAGTACTTC
few,TRBD2,TRBV28,TRBJ2-3,CASSPGLAGVADTQYF,TGTGCCAGCAGTCCGGGACTAGCGGGAGTGGCAGATACGCAGTATTTT
few,NA,TRBV28,TRBJ1-2,CASSMQQMGYTF,TGTGCCAGCAGCATGCAACAGATGGGCTACACCTTC
NA,TRBD1,TRBV19,TRBJ1-5,CASSTRQGAPSQPQHF,TGTGCCAGTAGTACCCGACAGGGGGCACCAAGTCAGCCCCAGCATTTT
NA,NA,TRBV14,TRBJ1-4,CASSLNSGRKLFF,TGTGCCAGCAGCCTTAATTCAGGCCGAAAACTGTTTTTT
NA,NA,TRBV10-3,TRBJ1-1,CAISESRGNTEAFF,TGTGCCATCAGTGAATCCAGAGGAAACACTGAAGCTTTCTTT
NA,TRBD2,TRBV5-1,TRBJ2-1,CASSPKGGPVAGSYNEQFF,TGCGCCAGCAGCCCCAAGGGCGGCCCCGTAGCGGGGTCCTACAATGAGCAGTTCTTC
NA,NA,TRBV18,TRBJ2-7,CASSVRDTSYEQYF,TGTGCCAGCTCAGTCCGGGACACTTCCTACGAGCAGTACTTC
NA,TRBD1,TRBV6-5,TRBJ2-4,CASRTLDRDRDIQYF,TGTGCCAGTCGCACATTGGACAGGGACCGAGACATTCAGTACTTC
NA,NA,TRBV2,TRBJ1-1,CASSETAEAFF,TGTGCCAGCAGTGAAACAGCTGAAGCTTTCTTT
NA,NA,TRBV6-5,TRBJ2-7,CASSPNVGSYEQYF,TGTGCCAGCAGTCCCAACGTCGGGTCCTACGAGCAGTACTTC
few,TRBD2,TRBV5-1,TRBJ2-3,CASSPSGRGGDTQYF,TGCGCCAGCAGCCCTAGCGGGAGGGGGGGAGATACGCAGTATTTT
NA,NA,TRBV6-1,TRBJ2-7,CASRDGAGSSYEQYF,TGTGCCAGCAGGGATGGGGCGGGGAGCTCCTACGAGCAGTACTTC
NA,NA,TRBV11-2,TRBJ2-1,CASSSGYEQFF,TGTGCCAGCAGCTCAGGGTATGAGCAGTTCTTC
NA,TRBD2,TRBV6-6,TRBJ2-2,CASSQAGILSGELFF,TGTGCCAGCAGTCAAGCGGGAATCTTGTCCGGGGAGCTGTTTTTT
NA,TRBD1,TRBV28,TRBJ1-5,CASSRPDRGQNQPQHF,TGTGCCAGCAGCCGTCCGGACAGGGGACAAAATCAGCCCCAGCATTTT
NA,NA,TRBV2,TRBJ2-3,CASSGGGRSTDTQYF,TGTGCCAGCAGTGGAGGAGGACGTAGCACAGATACGCAGTATTTT